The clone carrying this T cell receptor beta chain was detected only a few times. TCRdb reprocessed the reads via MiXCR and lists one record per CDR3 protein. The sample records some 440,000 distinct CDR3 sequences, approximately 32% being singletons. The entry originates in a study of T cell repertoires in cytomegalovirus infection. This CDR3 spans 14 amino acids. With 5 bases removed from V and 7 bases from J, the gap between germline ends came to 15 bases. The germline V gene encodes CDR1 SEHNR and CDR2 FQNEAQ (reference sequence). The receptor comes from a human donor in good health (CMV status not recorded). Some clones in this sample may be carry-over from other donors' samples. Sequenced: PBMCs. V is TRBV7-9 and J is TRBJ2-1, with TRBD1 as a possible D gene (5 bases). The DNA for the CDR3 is TGTGCCAGCAGCCCGGCCCATAGGGGAAATGAGCAGTTCTTC. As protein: CASSPAHRGNEQFF.